The T cell receptor beta chain described here comes from a study of T-cell memory formation after mild COVID-19. The germline V and J ends were trimmed by 2 bases and 7 bases, with 8 bases remaining between them. From germline, CDR1 is SEHNR and CDR2 FQNEAQ (reference sequence). This CDR3 is 12 amino acids long. TCRdb re-called the 5' RACE reads with MiXCR, one entry per CDR3 protein. The sample holds approximately 440,000 distinct CDR3 sequences, about 20% seen once. The clonotype was recovered from an adult woman who had mild COVID-19 (a few samples of this study predate the infection). Cell type and time point are not known. The sequenced sample consisted of PBMCs or a T cell subset sorted from them (not recorded which). The rearrangement links TRBV7-9 to TRBJ1-2, with no clear D. CDR3 amino acids: CASSLYEAGYTF. The CDR3 DNA reads TGTGCCAGCAGCTTATATGAGGCTGGCTACACCTTC.